These 5 T cell receptor beta chains were sequenced from one sample in a study of cytomegalovirus exposure and HLA in healthy donors. Sequencing was performed with immunoSEQ multiplex PCR; in TCRdb, only in-frame clones are kept and a portion is missing. This table holds around 250,000 clones, around 89% found once. Source material: PBMCs. These receptor sequences come from a woman aged 18 to 35 in good health and CMV-seronegative.

This clone was observed once. This chain joins TRBV4-2 and TRBJ1-2; 7 positions agree with TRBD1. The CDR3 has 14 residues. V shed 5 bases and J 5 bases; nucleotides not matched to a gene: 8. Germline V lookup: CDR1 LGHNA, CDR2 YNFKEQ. Here the CDR3 DNA reads TGTGCCAGCAGCTTGGGGCAGGGGGAATATGGCTACACCTTC. Protein product: CASSLGQGEYGYTF.

This chain joins TRBV7-9 and TRBJ2-7, with D possibly matching TRBD1 (6 bases). CDR1 and CDR2 from the germline V gene are SEHNR and FQNEAQ (reference sequence). The CDR3 extends over 15 amino acids. The V gene lost 5 bases and the J gene lost 3 bases, with 17 bases spanning the gap. CDR3 region: CASSAGDLNLYEQYV. The CDR3 nucleotides are TGTGCCAGCAGCGCAGGGGACCTTAATCTCTACGAGCAGTACGTC.

The CDR3 nucleotides are TGTGCCAGCAGCTTGGCCCGGGCAGGGGGCGCAGCTAATGAAAAACTGTTTTTT. It is translated as CASSLARAGGAANEKLFF. The gene calls are TRBV5-6 and TRBJ1-4, with 8 bases fitting TRBD1. V was pared by 0 bases and J by 3 bases, with 10 bases of the junction left unmatched. The length of the CDR3 is 18 residues. In germline, CDR1 is SGHDT, CDR2 YYEEEE.

The chain is built from TRBV6-6 and TRBJ1-5; D perhaps matches TRBD1 (6 bases). The CDR3 has 13 amino acids. Germline values: CDR1 MNHNY, CDR2 SVGAGI (reference sequence). V lost 2 bases and J lost 4, with 6 bases in between. CDR3 coding DNA: TGTGCCAGCAGTTACCAGGGGAATCAGCCCCAGCATTTT. Protein product: CASSYQGNQPQHF.

V usage is TRBV6-1 and J usage is TRBJ1-1; D is ambiguous. With 4 bases removed from V and 3 bases from J, the gap between germline ends came to 15 bases. Germline CDR1 MNHNS, CDR2 SASEGT. The CDR3 totals 15 residues. This CDR3 reads CASSAQTKVDTEAFF. CDR3 DNA: TGTGCCAGCAGTGCCCAGACAAAAGTAGACACTGAAGCTTTCTTT.